What follows are 20 T cell receptor beta chains derived from one specimen sequenced in a study of control samples from healthy donors and cancer patients. Profiling relied on immunoSEQ multiplex PCR, and the TCRdb table lists in-frame clones only, not all of them. The sample yields about 220,000 clones, roughly 94% seen once. The sample comprised blood. The origin of the receptors is a man between 45 and 60 years old in good health.

The chain links TRBV2 to TRBJ1-3; TRBD1 matches 7 bases. This CDR3 is 16 amino acids long. Trimming took 6 bases from V and 3 from J; bases not matched to a gene: 11. In germline, CDR1 is SNHLY, CDR2 FYNNEI. CDR3 sequence (DNA): TGTGCCAGCAGCCAAGACAGGGTACTGGTTGGAAACACCATATATTTT. Translated: CASSQDRVLVGNTIYF.

The chain has TRBV7-2 and TRBJ1-1; 7 bases fit TRBD1. The CDR3 runs to 13 residues. CDR1 SGHTA and CDR2 FQGNSA come from the germline V gene. J lost 3 bases, V lost 7 bases, and 5 bases had no gene match. The CDR3 reads CASKTGFDTEAFF. CDR3 DNA: TGTGCCAGCAAGACAGGGTTTGACACTGAAGCTTTCTTT.

The CDR3 coding sequence is TGCGCCAGCAGCTTTACGACAGGGGGCGGGAGAACTGAAGCTTTCTTT. It translates to CASSFTTGGGRTEAFF. The chain links TRBV5-1 to TRBJ1-1; 10 nucleotides line up with TRBD1. Germline V CDR1 and CDR2: SGHRS, YFSETQ. The CDR3 runs to 16 residues. With 2 bases clipped from V and 5 bases from J, the junction kept 9 bases outside the gene matches. The variable domain in full, with the rest retrieved from reference TRBV5-1 and TRBJ1-1, is KAGVTQTPRYLIKTRGQQVTLSCSPISGHRSVSWYQQTPGQGLQFLFEYFSETQRNKGNFPGRFSGRQFSNSRSEMNVSTLELGDSALYLCASSFTTGGGRTEAFFGQGTRLTVV.

The chain has TRBV25-1 and TRBJ1-3; TRBD1 aligns across 8 bases. Germline V CDR1 and CDR2: MGHDK, SYGVNS. This CDR3 region has 16 residues. Trimming at V came to 3 bases and at J to 4 bases, leaving 8 bases not matched to a gene. DNA for the CDR3: TGTGCCAGCAGTGATTCCGGACAGGGTGTAGGAAACACCATATATTTT. It encodes CASSDSGQGVGNTIYF. Combining the CDR3 with reference TRBV25-1 and TRBJ1-3 gives the whole variable domain EADIYQTPRYLVIGTGKKITLECSQTMGHDKMYWYQQDPGMELHLIHYSYGVNSTEKGDLSSESTVSRIRTEHFPLTLESARPSHTSQYLCASSDSGQGVGNTIYFGEGSWLTVV.

The gene calls are TRBV6-5 and TRBJ2-5, with 10 nucleotides matching TRBD2. The CDR3 extends over 16 amino acids. Trimming took 4 bases from V and 5 from J; bases not matched to a gene: 10. The germline gives CDR1 MNHEY, CDR2 SVGAGI. The CDR3 nucleotides are TGTGCCAGCAGTTCTGCTAGCGGGGGCCGGGGGGAGACCCAGTACTTC. Residues: CASSSASGGRGETQYF.

This rearrangement joins TRBV30 to TRBJ1-1, with TRBD1 as a possible D gene (5 bases). Germline V CDR1 and CDR2: GTSNPN, SVGIG (reference sequence). The V and J ends lost 0 bases and 6 bases respectively, with 8 bases between them. The CDR3 loop spans 12 amino acids. CDR3 loop: CAWSVGGAEAFF. The CDR3 bases are TGTGCCTGGAGTGTTGGAGGGGCTGAAGCTTTCTTT.

This sequence joins TRBV2 and TRBJ1-5; no firm D call. The CDR3 loop spans 13 amino acids. Trimming took off 7 bases at V and 0 bases at J, with 7 bases between the two ends. Germline CDR1 reads SNHLY; CDR2 reads FYNNEI. Here the CDR3 reads CASKRNSNQPQHF. DNA of the CDR3: TGTGCCAGCAAACGAAATAGCAATCAGCCCCAGCATTTT.

V and J are TRBV4-3 and TRBJ2-1, with TRBD2 matching over 8 bases. Germline CDR1 reads LGHNA; CDR2 reads YSLEER. The CDR3 contains 16 residues. After removal of 4 bases from V and 1 base from J, the junction contained 6 bases not matched to a gene. Written as DNA, the CDR3 is TGCGCCAGCAGCCGGGAACTAGCGGTATCCTACAATGAGCAGTTCTTC. Protein sequence: CASSRELAVSYNEQFF.

The V and J genes are TRBV6-1 and TRBJ1-4; no definite D call. Germline loops: CDR1 MNHNS, CDR2 SASEGT. This CDR3 region has 15 residues. Trimming left V 0 bases short and J 3 bases short, with 8 bases between. The CDR3 bases are TGTGCCAGCAGTGAAGCAAAACTATCTAATGAAAAACTGTTTTTT. This codes for CASSEAKLSNEKLFF.

This clone was counted a few times. The chain combines TRBV19 with TRBJ1-2; TRBD1 matches at 7 bases. V was pared by 3 bases and J by 4 bases, with 23 bases of the junction left unmatched. The CDR3 has 20 residues. Germline V gives CDR1 LNHDA, CDR2 SQIVND (reference sequence). In DNA, the CDR3 is TGTGCCAGTAGTATGGATGTCCCAGGGACAGCGATAACAGCAAGCTATGGCTACACCTTC. Translated: CASSMDVPGTAITASYGYTF.

The J gene is TRBJ2-3, the V gene TRBV7-9, with 8 bases lining up with TRBD2. With 5 bases clipped from V and 1 base from J, the junction kept 5 bases outside the gene matches. This CDR3 contains 15 residues. The germline gives CDR1 SEHNR, CDR2 FQNEAQ (reference sequence). CDR3: CASSRTSGGTDTQYF. The CDR3 DNA follows: TGTGCCAGCAGCCGTACTAGCGGCGGCACAGATACGCAGTATTTT. The full variable domain, with the rest looked up from reference TRBV7-9 and TRBJ2-3, is DTGVSQNPRHKITKRGQNVTFRCDPISEHNRLYWYRQTLGQGPEFLTYFQNEAQLEKSRLLSDRFSAERPKGSFSTLEIQRTEQGDSAMYLCASSRTSGGTDTQYFGPGTRLTVL.

This chain links TRBV7-8 with TRBJ1-3; D is ambiguous. The length of the CDR3 is 16 residues. V was shortened by 4 bases and J by 5 bases, with 18 bases between the two germline ends. Germline V CDR1 and CDR2: SGHVS, FQNEAQ. This chain's CDR3 is CASSSSEGSTRNTIYF. CDR3 coding DNA: TGTGCCAGCAGCTCTTCCGAAGGGAGTACGAGAAACACCATATATTTT.

This clone was seen a single time. V is TRBV14 and J is TRBJ2-5, with D perhaps matching TRBD1 or TRBD2 (5 bases each). Trimming took off 4 bases at V and 3 bases at J, with 15 bases between the two ends. CDR1 SGHDN and CDR2 FVKESK come from the germline V gene. CDR3 length: 15 residues. CDR3 residues: CASSRLGEKKETQYF. Written as DNA, the CDR3 is TGTGCCAGCAGCCGCCTGGGGGAAAAGAAAGAGACCCAGTACTTC.

V and J are TRBV5-5 and TRBJ1-1; D remains ambiguous. This CDR3 has 13 residues. V was cut by 4 bases and J by 0 bases, with 7 bases left in between. Germline CDR1 SGHKS, CDR2 YYEKEE (reference sequence). The CDR3 nucleotides are TGTGCCAGCAGCCCCCGTATGAACACTGAAGCTTTCTTT. This encodes CASSPRMNTEAFF.

This chain links TRBV4-1 with TRBJ1-1; D remains ambiguous. The CDR3 consists of 15 residues. Per germline, CDR1 MGHRA and CDR2 YSYEKL. V lost 4 bases and J 1 base, leaving 13 bases between the germline ends. The CDR3 coding sequence is TGCGCCAGCAGCCGAGCCTTCTTAGGGAACACTGAAGCTTTCTTT. This gives the protein CASSRAFLGNTEAFF.

This clone was observed a few times. Other DNA variants within this sample encode the same CDR3. The CDR3 DNA follows: TGTGCCAGCAGTTACTCAGAGGGGAACACTGAAGCTTTCTTT. Translating it yields CASSYSEGNTEAFF. The J gene is TRBJ1-1, the V gene TRBV6-5; D uncertain. The germline V gene has CDR1 MNHEY and CDR2 SVGAGI. This CDR3 has 14 amino acids. V was pared by 0 bases and J by 1 base, with 6 bases between.

A single count supports this clone. The genes are TRBV5-4 and TRBJ2-7, with 9 bases that match TRBD1. This CDR3 comprises 15 residues. Trimming cost V 3 bases and J 6 bases; bases outside gene matches: 10. Germline V gene lookup returns CDR1 SGHNT and CDR2 YYREEE (reference sequence). Here the CDR3 reads CASSWGQGGLGEQYF. CDR3 nucleotide sequence: TGTGCCAGCAGCTGGGGACAGGGAGGTTTGGGCGAGCAGTACTTC.

This chain links TRBV7-9 with TRBJ2-7, with a possible D match to TRBD1 (5 bases). Trimming took 1 base from V and 4 from J, leaving 8 bases between them. The CDR3 contains 13 residues. Germline CDR1 SEHNR, CDR2 FQNEAQ (reference sequence). The CDR3 loop reads CASSLVSGYEQYF. The CDR3 DNA reads TGTGCCAGCAGCTTAGTCTCAGGGTACGAGCAGTACTTC.

J is TRBJ2-7 and V is TRBV11-2; D is undetermined. The germline V and J ends were trimmed by 1 base and 3 bases, with 13 bases remaining between them. The V gene's germline CDR1 is SGHAT and CDR2 FQNNGV. This CDR3 is 15 amino acids long. CDR3 nucleotide sequence: TGTGCCAGCAGCTTAGGATTAGGGCGGATCTACGAGCAGTACTTC. Its translation is CASSLGLGRIYEQYF.

Notes on this clone: This sample includes further DNA sequences coding for the same CDR3. The chain employs TRBV6-2 or TRBV6-3 and TRBJ2-3; D is ambiguous. V was shortened by 5 bases and J by 0 bases, with 3 bases between the two germline ends. Germline V lookup: CDR1 MNHEY, CDR2 SVGEGT. The CDR3 length is 12 residues. The CDR3 spells CASSPSTDTQYF. CDR3 DNA: TGTGCCAGCAGTCCGAGCACAGATACGCAGTATTTT.